The 15 T cell receptor beta chains reported below all come from one sample, sequenced in a study of blood T cells in healthy people across ages. Next came a second PCR, run for roughly 6 to 11 cycles, which used a sample-barcoded 5' primer along with a J-beta primer mix. Using its own MiXCR run on the 5' RACE reads, TCRdb lists one record per CDR3 protein. Of fewer than 2 million distinct CDR3 sequences listed, around 40% were seen once; the top ten hold 23%. The sample consisted of blood. The receptors stem from a human donor in good health.

This clonotype has just one count. The rearrangement uses TRBV2 and TRBJ2-1; 7 bases are a match to TRBD1. J gave up 8 bases and V 4 bases, and 5 bases lay outside the gene matches. Germline V gene lookup returns CDR1 SNHLY and CDR2 FYNNEI. CDR3 size: 13 residues. The CDR3 protein is CASSVGRGYEQFF. DNA of the CDR3: TGTGCCAGCAGTGTGGGCAGGGGGTATGAGCAGTTCTTC. Combining the CDR3 with reference TRBV2 and TRBJ2-1 gives the whole variable domain EPEVTQTPSHQVTQMGQEVILRCVPISNHLYFYWYRQILGQKVEFLVSFYNNEISEKSEIFDDQFSVERPDGSNFTLKIRSTKLEDSAMYFCASSVGRGYEQFFGPGTRLTVL.

V is TRBV6-1 and J is TRBJ1-5; TRBD1 might be the D (6 bases). Germline V CDR1 and CDR2: MNHNS, SASEGT. V lost 1 base, J lost 2 bases, and 9 bases lay in between. This CDR3 region has 15 residues. The CDR3 sequence: CASSEDPGGNQPQHF. The CDR3, as DNA: TGTGCCAGCAGTGAAGACCCAGGGGGCAATCAGCCCCAGCATTTT.

The sample holds a few counts of this clonotype. At one of its ends the junction is not consistent with the germline gene, which may arise from a read error. The chain employs TRBV20-1 and TRBJ2-5; D possibly corresponds to TRBD1 (6 bases). TRBJ2-7 matches the DNA end more closely, so the J call is doubtful. Germline CDR1 is DFQATT and CDR2 is SNEGSKA (reference sequence). CDR3 length equals 14 residues. The CDR3 loop reads CSARTPTGTSEQYF. The CDR3, as DNA: TGCAGCGCTAGAACCCCGACAGGCACCTCCGAGCAGTACTTC.

The rearrangement joins TRBV20-1 to TRBJ2-7, with TRBD2 matching over 12 bases. The CDR3 is made up of 14 amino acids. Germline-derived CDR1 and CDR2 are DFQATT and SNEGSKA (reference sequence). V trimming: 6 bases; J trimming: 3 bases; junction bases outside the gene matches: 6. The CDR3 DNA follows: TGCAGTGCGGGGGGACTAGCGGGCCACTACGAGCAGTACTTC. Amino acid sequence: CSAGGLAGHYEQYF.

The rearrangement uses TRBV6-2 or TRBV6-3 and TRBJ2-5, with 7 bases matching TRBD1. The CDR3 spans 18 residues. Germline trimming cut 5 bases from V and 1 base from J; bases unmatched to any gene: 16. Germline V gives CDR1 MNHEY, CDR2 SVGEGT. The DNA of the CDR3 is TGTGCCAGCAGTCAACACGCTTCCTGGGACAGAGCCCAAGAGACCCAGTACTTC. This sequence encodes CASSQHASWDRAQETQYF.

The chain recombines TRBV12-3 or TRBV12-4 with TRBJ2-5; tentatively, D is TRBD2 (5 bases). Near its end, the DNA agrees better with TRBJ2-7, so the J call may be wrong. The CDR3 runs to 16 residues. The CDR3, as DNA: TGTGCCAGCAGCCTGGCGGTGACTACCAATAACTACGAGCAGTACTTC. Amino acids: CASSLAVTTNNYEQYF.

This clonotype appeared a few times. This chain links TRBV5-1 with TRBJ2-7; the D gene is possibly TRBD1 (5 bases). Trimming took 1 base from V and 3 from J, leaving 14 bases between them. The CDR3 is 15 amino acids. CDR1 is SGHRS and CDR2 is YFSETQ in the germline V gene. The CDR3 here is CASSLRMGRNYEQYF. In nucleotides, the CDR3 is TGCGCCAGCAGCTTGCGTATGGGGCGGAACTACGAGCAGTACTTC.

The chain recombines TRBV7-2 with TRBJ2-1; 7 bases agree with TRBD1. This CDR3 is 17 amino acids long. The V gene's germline CDR1 is SGHTA and CDR2 FQGNSA. After removal of 5 bases from V and 0 bases from J, the junction contained 10 bases not matched to a gene. The chain's CDR3 is CASSLRPTGSSYNEQFF. The CDR3, as DNA: TGTGCCAGCAGCCTACGCCCGACAGGGAGCTCCTACAATGAGCAGTTCTTC.

The CDR3 here is CATSRGTVQNTEAFF. The CDR3 DNA is TGTGCCACCAGCAGAGGGACAGTTCAGAACACTGAAGCTTTCTTT. The chain has TRBV15 and TRBJ1-1, with D possibly being TRBD1 (6 bases). The CDR3 runs to 15 residues. Germline V gene sequence: CDR1 LNHNV, CDR2 YYDKDF (reference sequence). V lost 1 base, J lost 1 base, and 10 bases lay in between.

This chain uses TRBV19 with TRBJ1-5, with D tentatively TRBD1 (6 bases). CDR1 and CDR2 from the germline V gene are LNHDA and SQIVND (reference sequence). V was cut by 5 bases and J by 0 bases, with 14 bases left in between. This CDR3 spans 16 amino acids. The CDR3 nucleotides read TGTGCCAGTAGTTCCCCCCCGGGGGCTAGCAATCAGCCCCAGCATTTT. Translated, it gives CASSSPPGASNQPQHF. The full variable domain, its missing parts supplied by reference TRBV19 and TRBJ1-5, is DGGITQSPKYLFRKEGQNVTLSCEQNLNHDAMYWYRQDPGQGLRLIYYSQIVNDFQKGDIAEGYSVSREKKESFPLTVTSAQKNPTAFYLCASSSPPGASNQPQHFGDGTRLSIL.

This clonotype was detected a few times. The chain combines TRBV12-3 or TRBV12-4 with TRBJ1-4; TRBD1 might be the D (6 bases). The V and J ends lost 5 bases and 0 bases respectively, with 10 bases between them. This CDR3 is built from 15 residues. The CDR3 nucleotides read TGTGCCAGCAGTCGACGACAGGCAACTAATGAAAAACTGTTTTTT. Translated, it gives CASSRRQATNEKLFF.

This rearrangement joins TRBV7-3 to TRBJ2-2; 11 bases fit TRBD1. Germline-derived CDR1 and CDR2 are SGHTA and FQGTGA. With 2 bases clipped from V and 5 bases from J, the junction kept 7 bases outside the gene matches. This CDR3 comprises 17 residues. CDR3 residues: CASSLRRGQGGTGELFF. The CDR3, as DNA: TGTGCCAGCAGCTTACGTCGGGGACAGGGGGGGACCGGGGAGCTGTTTTTT. The full variable domain, rest sourced from reference TRBV7-3 and TRBJ2-2, is GAGVSQTPSNKVTEKGKYVELRCDPISGHTALYWYRQSLGQGPEFLIYFQGTGAADDSGLPNDRFFAVRPEGSVSTLKIQRTERGDSAVYLCASSLRRGQGGTGELFFGEGSRLTVL.

In this sample, this clonotype turned up a few times. This chain connects TRBV9 to TRBJ1-6, with D uncertain. V was cut by 6 bases and J by 0 bases, with 10 bases left in between. The germline V gene has CDR1 SGDLS and CDR2 YYNGEE. The length of the CDR3 is 15 residues. The CDR3 sequence: CASNQDSSYNSPLHF. CDR3 DNA sequence: TGTGCCAGCAACCAAGATAGCTCCTATAATTCACCCCTCCACTTT.

A remark on this clonotype: This may be a read error: a much more frequent sequence differs by one nucleotide. The V and J genes are TRBV29-1 and TRBJ2-5; 9 nucleotides agree with TRBD1. The CDR3 contains 11 residues. The V segment lost 8 bases and the J segment 11 bases; nucleotides outside the gene matches: 9. In germline, CDR1 is SQVTM, CDR2 ANQGSEA. CDR3 region: CSLGQGNEQYF. In DNA form, the CDR3 reads TGCAGCCTGGGACAGGGAAATGAGCAGTACTTC.

This clonotype was observed a few times. The chain joins TRBV9 to TRBJ2-1; D assignment may be TRBD1 or TRBD2 (6 bases each). V dropped 3 bases and J dropped 4 bases, with 11 bases sitting between them. The CDR3 length is 14 residues. Germline loops: CDR1 SGDLS, CDR2 YYNGEE. The CDR3 is CASSGRGAYNEQFF. The CDR3 region has the DNA TGTGCCAGCAGCGGAAGGGGGGCTTACAATGAGCAGTTCTTC.